The 25 T cell receptor beta chains reported below all come from one sample, sequenced in a study of molecular identifiers for immune sequencing clone quantification. Via MiXCR, TCRdb re-called the PCR reads, giving one row per CDR3 protein. The sample yields a few hundred thousand distinct CDR3 sequences, about a fifth seen once. The sample was naive CD8+ T cells from blood, with Jurkat cell RNA spiked in. Subset noted: FACS-sorted CD8+CD4-CCR7+CD45RA+ naive T cells. The source of these receptors is a human donor in good health. Some libraries in this study had Jurkat cell RNA spiked in.

This clonotype was recorded a few times. The genes are TRBV9 and TRBJ2-3; 11 bases align to TRBD2. Germline assignment: CDR1 SGDLS and CDR2 YYNGEE. The CDR3 extends over 15 amino acids. V shed 4 bases and J 4 bases; nucleotides not matched to a gene: 5. The CDR3 spells CASSPGTSGPDTQYF. CDR3 nucleotides: TGTGCCAGCAGCCCTGGGACTAGCGGCCCAGATACGCAGTATTTT.

A remark on this clonotype: A much more abundant neighbour one base away suggests this may be a read error. Given the absence of the conserved phenylalanine or tryptophan at the CDR3 end, a read error is likely. The chain links TRBV6-1 to TRBJ1-1; 7 positions agree with TRBD1. The CDR3 sequence is 15 residues long. V dropped 1 base and J dropped 5; count of bases not matched to a gene: 7. Germline V CDR1 and CDR2: MNHNS, SASEGT. The CDR3 coding sequence is TGTGCCAGCAGTGAAGACGACAGGGAGAGTACTGAAGCTTTCCTT. It yields the protein CASSEDDRESTEAFL.

On this clonotype: A much larger clone differs by one base, so this may be a read error. The rearrangement links TRBV9 to TRBJ2-3; D is undetermined. The CDR3 extends over 14 amino acids. Germline loops: CDR1 SGDLS, CDR2 YYNGEE. V lost 1 base to trimming and J lost 10 bases, with 16 bases between them. CDR3 sequence: CASSVSWDMGAQYF. CDR3 coding DNA: TGTGCCAGCAGCGTAAGCTGGGATATGGGTGCGCAGTATTTT.

This clonotype was found a few times. The chain has TRBV12-3 or TRBV12-4 and TRBJ2-5, with TRBD1 matching over 7 bases. The CDR3 runs to 15 residues. The V gene end was trimmed by 6 bases and the J gene end by 2 bases; junction bases not matched to a gene: 9. This chain's CDR3 is CASSPGTEVQETQYF. CDR3 in DNA: TGTGCCAGCAGCCCCGGGACAGAGGTACAAGAGACCCAGTACTTC.

The chain recombines TRBV4-1 with TRBJ1-1; D remains unclear. The CDR3 runs to 14 residues. Trimming shortened V by 1 base and J by 8 bases, and 14 bases separated the two germline ends. Per germline, CDR1 MGHRA and CDR2 YSYEKL. In DNA, the CDR3 is TGCGCCAGCAGCCAAGTCCTCGGCGAGGGCGAAGCTTTCTTT. Encoded protein: CASSQVLGEGEAFF.

The chain joins TRBV10-3 to TRBJ1-2, with D unresolved. Germline-derived CDR1 and CDR2 are ENHRY and SYGVKD. V lost 2 bases and J lost 5, with 15 bases in between. The CDR3 is 15 amino acids. The CDR3 loop is CAISEIKTAPYGYTF. In DNA form, the CDR3 reads TGTGCCATCAGTGAGATAAAGACGGCGCCGTATGGCTACACCTTC.

The V call is TRBV9, the J call TRBJ2-7, with TRBD2 matching 7 bases. The germline gives CDR1 SGDLS, CDR2 YYNGEE. The CDR3 is 15 amino acids. V lost 4 bases to trimming and J lost 7 bases; unmatched junction nucleotides: 14. Written as DNA, the CDR3 is TGTGCCAGCAGCCCGGGCCCGACTGGCGGGGGAGAGCAGTACTTC. The encoded protein is CASSPGPTGGGEQYF.

This clonotype has ten or more counts. This chain uses TRBV5-1 with TRBJ2-7; D might be TRBD2 (6 bases). Germline V lookup: CDR1 SGHRS, CDR2 YFSETQ. This CDR3 is built from 15 residues. V gave up 3 bases and J gave up 3 bases, with 16 bases separating them. In nucleotides, the CDR3 is TGCGCCAGCAGCTACACCGGGACGGACTACTACGAGCAGTACTTC. It yields the protein CASSYTGTDYYEQYF.

This clonotype came up once. This could be a read error, since a much larger clone is one nucleotide away. CDR3 in DNA: TGTGCCAGTAGTAAAGACAGCTACACTGAAGCTTTCTTT. It is translated as CASSKDSYTEAFF. The V and J genes are TRBV19 and TRBJ1-1, with a possible D match to TRBD1 (5 bases). CDR3 length equals 13 residues. Looked up from germline, CDR1 is LNHDA and CDR2 is SQIVND (reference sequence). V was shortened by 4 bases and J by 3 bases, with 9 bases between the two germline ends.

The sample holds many counts of this clonotype. For the CDR3, the DNA is TGTGCCAGCAGGACGACGGGACAGGGGTACACCGGGGAGCTGTTTTTT. Its translation: CASRTTGQGYTGELFF. The V call is TRBV6-5, the J call TRBJ2-2; 10 nucleotides agree with TRBD1. The CDR3 has 16 amino acids. V shed 6 bases and J 3 bases; nucleotides not matched to a gene: 7. The germline gives CDR1 MNHEY, CDR2 SVGAGI.

This chain connects TRBV12-3 or TRBV12-4 to TRBJ2-2; 9 bases map to TRBD1. The CDR3 runs to 17 residues. Trimming removed 5 bases from V and 7 bases from J; junction bases left unmatched: 14. The CDR3 DNA follows: TGTGCCAGCAGTCCCCCGACCGGACAGGGGCACCTCGGGGAGCTGTTTTTT. Protein sequence: CASSPPTGQGHLGELFF.

This clonotype was observed at least ten times. The chain is built from TRBV20-1 and TRBJ2-3; 9 bases are a match to TRBD2. V shed 6 bases, J shed 2 bases, and the junction held 18 bases outside the gene matches. The CDR3 is 18 amino acids. Looked up from germline, CDR1 is DFQATT and CDR2 is SNEGSKA (reference sequence). The chain's CDR3 is CSARGLAGPGTFTDTQYF. In nucleotides, the CDR3 is TGCAGTGCGCGAGGGCTAGCGGGACCGGGCACTTTCACAGATACGCAGTATTTT.

This clonotype was seen once. It is likely a read error, because the conserved phenylalanine at the end of the CDR3 is missing. The chain links TRBV4-3 to TRBJ2-7; TRBD1 might be the D (6 bases). V dropped 0 bases and J dropped 2 bases, with 11 bases sitting between them. Looked up from germline, CDR1 is LGHNA and CDR2 is YSLEER. The CDR3 is 15 amino acids. CDR3 nucleotides: TGCGCCAGCAGCCAAGATGGAAACAGGGCCTACGAGCAGTACCTC. It encodes CASSQDGNRAYEQYL.

This clonotype has a handful of counts. A much larger clone sits a single nucleotide away, making a read error possible. The chain uses TRBV4-3 and TRBJ2-7, with D possibly TRBD2 on 5 matching bases. Between the trimmed V and J ends, which lost 4 bases and 4 bases, there was a span of 8 bases. Germline loops: CDR1 LGHNA, CDR2 YSLEER. This CDR3 comprises 12 residues. DNA for the CDR3: TGCGCCAGCAGCCGAGGGATGTACGAGCAGTACTTC. Protein: CASSRGMYEQYF.

This clonotype was seen ten or more times. The rearrangement links TRBV12-3 or TRBV12-4 to TRBJ2-7, with 7 bases identical to TRBD1. Trimming removed 6 bases from V and 0 bases from J; junction bases left unmatched: 8. The CDR3 is 15 amino acids. As DNA, the CDR3 is TGTGCCAGCAGGGACGGACAGGTCAGCTCCTACGAGCAGTACTTC. The encoded protein is CASRDGQVSSYEQYF.

This clonotype was seen more than once but under ten times. This chain connects TRBV29-1 to TRBJ2-1; D gene ambiguous. CDR1 and CDR2 from the germline V gene are SQVTM and ANQGSEA. Trimming removed 4 bases at V and 5 bases at J, with 12 bases between. CDR3 size: 13 residues. The chain's CDR3 is CSVAVERDNEQFF. The CDR3 bases are TGCAGCGTTGCCGTGGAACGGGACAATGAGCAGTTCTTC.

The rearrangement links TRBV5-3 to TRBJ1-4; weak D call: TRBD1 (6 bases). TRBV5-3 is sorted into the ORF group, with uncertain function. The V end was cut by 10 bases, the J end by 6 bases, with 19 bases between. CDR3 size: 14 residues. CDR3 sequence: CAGSLRGDDEKLFF. The CDR3 coding sequence is TGTGCCGGCAGCTTGAGGGGGGACGATGAAAAACTGTTTTTT.

The V and J genes are TRBV25-1 and TRBJ2-3, with D possibly matching TRBD2 (6 bases). The CDR3 is 14 amino acids. CDR1 and CDR2 from the germline V gene are MGHDK and SYGVNS. Trimming removed 8 bases at V and 5 bases at J, with 17 bases between. CDR3 in amino acids: CASGPVWGGDTQYF. In DNA, the CDR3 is TGTGCCAGCGGACCTGTTTGGGGAGGAGATACGCAGTATTTT. Combining the CDR3 with reference TRBV25-1 and TRBJ2-3 gives the whole variable domain EADIYQTPRYLVIGTGKKITLECSQTMGHDKMYWYQQDPGMELHLIHYSYGVNSTEKGDLSSESTVSRIRTEHFPLTLESARPSHTSQYLCASGPVWGGDTQYFGPGTRLTVL.

This clonotype was counted at least ten times. J is TRBJ1-1 and V is TRBV27; 7 bases align to TRBD1. Germline V lookup: CDR1 MNHEY, CDR2 SMNVEV (reference sequence). The junction had 10 bases not matched to a gene; V was cut back by 7 bases and J by 5 bases. The CDR3 contains 14 residues. CDR3 in amino acids: CASNLKGARTEAFF. The CDR3 coding sequence is TGTGCCAGCAACCTAAAGGGGGCGAGAACTGAAGCTTTCTTT.

In this sample, this clonotype turned up a few times. The CDR3 sequence: CASRGTSGANVLTF. The CDR3 DNA reads as TGTGCCAGCAGAGGAACCTCTGGGGCCAACGTCCTGACTTTC. The chain links TRBV27 to TRBJ2-6; D is ambiguous. The CDR3 has 14 amino acids. CDR1 and CDR2 from the germline V gene are MNHEY and SMNVEV (reference sequence). Trimming left V 6 bases short and J 0 bases short, with 6 bases between.

This clonotype was observed at least ten times. The chain links TRBV2 to TRBJ2-3, with D unclear. The CDR3 runs to 15 residues. CDR1 and CDR2 from the germline V gene are SNHLY and FYNNEI. V lost 2 bases and J 0 bases, leaving 9 bases between the germline ends. The CDR3 spells CASSEWAESTDTQYF. CDR3 bases: TGTGCCAGCAGTGAATGGGCAGAAAGCACAGATACGCAGTATTTT. Filled out from reference TRBV2 and TRBJ2-3, the complete variable domain reads EPEVTQTPSHQVTQMGQEVILRCVPISNHLYFYWYRQILGQKVEFLVSFYNNEISEKSEIFDDQFSVERPDGSNFTLKIRSTKLEDSAMYFCASSEWAESTDTQYFGPGTRLTVL.

This chain connects TRBV19 to TRBJ1-2; a possible D gene is TRBD1 (6 bases). This CDR3 region has 13 residues. Germline V lookup: CDR1 LNHDA, CDR2 SQIVND (reference sequence). Trimming removed 5 bases at V and 8 bases at J, with 15 bases between. CDR3 nucleotide sequence: TGTGCCAGTAGTGCTCCGACAGGCTACGGCTACACCTTC. Translating gives CASSAPTGYGYTF. The full variable domain, in which reference TRBV19 and TRBJ1-2 provide the parts outside the CDR3, is DGGITQSPKYLFRKEGQNVTLSCEQNLNHDAMYWYRQDPGQGLRLIYYSQIVNDFQKGDIAEGYSVSREKKESFPLTVTSAQKNPTAFYLCASSAPTGYGYTFGSGTRLTVV.

At least ten counts were recorded for this clonotype. The chain employs TRBV7-6 and TRBJ2-3, with 7 positions matching TRBD2. Germline CDR1 and CDR2: SGHVS and FNYEAQ. The ends lost 5 bases at V and 5 bases at J; junction bases unmatched: 16. The CDR3 consists of 17 residues. In nucleotides, the CDR3 is TGTGCCAGCAGCCCTGATCTAGCGGACTATCAGGGAGATACGCAGTATTTT. Residues: CASSPDLADYQGDTQYF.

The chain joins TRBV27 to TRBJ2-4; a weak D match, TRBD2 (5 bases). This CDR3 has 15 amino acids. Germline values: CDR1 MNHEY, CDR2 SMNVEV (reference sequence). Deletions cut 8 bases from V and 1 base from J, with 15 bases between. In DNA, the CDR3 is TGTGCCAGCGCCCCTAGCCTCCCCGCCAAAAACATTCAGTACTTC. This translates into CASAPSLPAKNIQYF.

This clonotype was found many times. V usage is TRBV28 and J usage is TRBJ2-7; D possibly uses TRBD1 or TRBD2 (5 bases each). Germline lookup yields CDR1 MDHEN and CDR2 SYDVKM. V dropped 3 bases and J dropped 7 bases, with 16 bases sitting between them. This CDR3 is built from 14 residues. The CDR3 DNA is TGTGCCAGCAGTTTTGGGGGAGTCCCAGGGGAGCAGTACTTC. As protein: CASSFGGVPGEQYF.